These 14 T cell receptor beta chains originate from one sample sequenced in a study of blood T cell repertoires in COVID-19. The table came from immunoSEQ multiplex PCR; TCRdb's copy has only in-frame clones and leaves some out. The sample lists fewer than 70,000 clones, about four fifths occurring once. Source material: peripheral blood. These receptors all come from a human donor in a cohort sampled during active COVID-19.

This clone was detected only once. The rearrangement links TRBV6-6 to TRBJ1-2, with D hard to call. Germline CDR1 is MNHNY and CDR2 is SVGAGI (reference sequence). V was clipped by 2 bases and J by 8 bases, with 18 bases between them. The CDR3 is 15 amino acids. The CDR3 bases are TGTGCCAGCAGTTACACGTCCGGGGTTATGGGCGGCTACACCTTC. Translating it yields CASSYTSGVMGGYTF.

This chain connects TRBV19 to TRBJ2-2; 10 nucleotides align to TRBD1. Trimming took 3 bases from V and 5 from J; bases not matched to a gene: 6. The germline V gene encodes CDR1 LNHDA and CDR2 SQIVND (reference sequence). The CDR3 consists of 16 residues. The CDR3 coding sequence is TGTGCCAGTAGTATTAGGACAGGGGGAGTGACCGGGGAGCTGTTTTTT. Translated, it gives CASSIRTGGVTGELFF.

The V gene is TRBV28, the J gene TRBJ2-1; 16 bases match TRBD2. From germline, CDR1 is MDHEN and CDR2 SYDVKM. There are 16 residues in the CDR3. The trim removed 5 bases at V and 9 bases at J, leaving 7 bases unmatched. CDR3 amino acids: CASSTTGTSGRAEQFF. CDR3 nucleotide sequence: TGTGCCAGCAGTACCACTGGGACTAGCGGGAGGGCTGAGCAGTTCTTC.

The CDR3 loop reads CAISGTGKTFYSGNTIYF. CDR3 coding DNA: TGTGCCATCAGTGGGACAGGAAAGACTTTTTACTCTGGAAACACCATATATTTT. This chain uses TRBV10-3 with TRBJ1-3; 7 nucleotides align to TRBD1. V gave up 4 bases and J gave up 0 bases; unmatched junction bases: 12. The CDR3 has 18 amino acids. The germline V gene encodes CDR1 ENHRY and CDR2 SYGVKD.

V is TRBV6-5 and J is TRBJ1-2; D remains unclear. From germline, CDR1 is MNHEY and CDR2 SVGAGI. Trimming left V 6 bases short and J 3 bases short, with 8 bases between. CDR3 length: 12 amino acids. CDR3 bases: TGTGCCAGCAGGGCAGGCCACTATGGCTACACCTTC. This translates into CASRAGHYGYTF.

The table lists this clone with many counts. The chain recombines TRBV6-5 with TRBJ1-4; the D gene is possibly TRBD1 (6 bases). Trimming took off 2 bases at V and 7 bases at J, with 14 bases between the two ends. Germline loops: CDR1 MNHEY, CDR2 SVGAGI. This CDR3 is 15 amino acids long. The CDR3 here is CASSYETGGFEKLFF. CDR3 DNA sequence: TGTGCCAGCAGTTACGAGACAGGCGGGTTTGAAAAACTGTTTTTT.

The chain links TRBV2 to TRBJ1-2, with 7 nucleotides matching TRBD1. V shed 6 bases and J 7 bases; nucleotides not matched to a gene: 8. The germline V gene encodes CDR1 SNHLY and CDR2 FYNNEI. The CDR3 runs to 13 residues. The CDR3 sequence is CASSRQGDGGYTF. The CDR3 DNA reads TGTGCCAGCAGCCGGCAGGGGGATGGTGGCTACACCTTC.

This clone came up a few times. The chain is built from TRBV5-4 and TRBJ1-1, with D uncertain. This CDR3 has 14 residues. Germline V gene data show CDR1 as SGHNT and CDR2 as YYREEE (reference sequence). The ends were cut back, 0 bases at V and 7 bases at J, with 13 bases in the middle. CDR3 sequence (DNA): TGTGCCAGCAGCTTGGGGCACCTAGGAGATGAAGCTTTCTTT. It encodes CASSLGHLGDEAFF.

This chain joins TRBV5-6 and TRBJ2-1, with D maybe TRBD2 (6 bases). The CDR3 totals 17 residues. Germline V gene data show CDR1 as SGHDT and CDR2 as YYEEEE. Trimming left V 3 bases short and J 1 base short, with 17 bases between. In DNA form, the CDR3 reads TGTGCCAGCAGCTCCCTCGGGCTAGCGTTATCCTACAATGAGCAGTTCTTC. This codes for CASSSLGLALSYNEQFF.

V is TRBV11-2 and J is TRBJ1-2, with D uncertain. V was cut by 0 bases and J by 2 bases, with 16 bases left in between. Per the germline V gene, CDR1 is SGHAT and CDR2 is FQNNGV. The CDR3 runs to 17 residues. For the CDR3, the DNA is TGTGCCAGCAGCTTAGATCCCCGGGGAGGGAGCAACTATGGCTACACCTTC. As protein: CASSLDPRGGSNYGYTF.

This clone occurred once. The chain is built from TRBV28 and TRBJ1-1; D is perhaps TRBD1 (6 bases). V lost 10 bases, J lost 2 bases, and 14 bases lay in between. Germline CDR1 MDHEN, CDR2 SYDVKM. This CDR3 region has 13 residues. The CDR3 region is CATLGQLNTEAFF. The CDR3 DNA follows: TGTGCCACCCTAGGACAGCTCAACACTGAAGCTTTCTTT.

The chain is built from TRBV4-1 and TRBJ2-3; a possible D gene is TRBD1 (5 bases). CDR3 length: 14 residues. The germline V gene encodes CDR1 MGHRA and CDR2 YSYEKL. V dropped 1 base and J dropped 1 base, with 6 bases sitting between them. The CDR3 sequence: CASSQVQGTDTQYF. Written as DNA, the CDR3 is TGCGCCAGCAGCCAAGTACAGGGCACAGATACGCAGTATTTT.

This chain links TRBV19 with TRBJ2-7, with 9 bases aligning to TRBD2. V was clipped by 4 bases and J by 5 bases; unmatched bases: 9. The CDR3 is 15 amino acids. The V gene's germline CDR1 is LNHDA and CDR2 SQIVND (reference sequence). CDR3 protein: CASSNRGLALDEQYF. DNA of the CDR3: TGTGCCAGTAGTAATAGAGGACTAGCGTTAGACGAGCAGTACTTC.

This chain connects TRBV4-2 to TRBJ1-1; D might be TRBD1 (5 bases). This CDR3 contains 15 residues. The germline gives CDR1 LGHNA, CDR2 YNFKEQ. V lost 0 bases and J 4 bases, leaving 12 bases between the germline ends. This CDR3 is CASSQEVQEGTEAFF. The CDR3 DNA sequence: TGTGCCAGCAGCCAAGAGGTACAGGAGGGCACTGAAGCTTTCTTT.